The 5 T cell receptor beta chains below were found in one sample sequenced in a study of cytomegalovirus exposure and HLA in healthy donors. Assay: immunoSEQ multiplex PCR; the TCRdb copy retains only in-frame clones and omits some. The sample gives 56,000 or so clones, approximately 93% of which show up once; more than 1.5% is in the top ten. Sequencing was performed on PBMCs. The receptors come from a woman between 18 and 29 years old in good health and CMV-seropositive.

The rearrangement uses TRBV4-1 and TRBJ1-6; 8 nucleotides line up with TRBD1. The CDR3 sequence is 17 residues long. Germline V gene sequence: CDR1 MGHRA, CDR2 YSYEKL. The trim removed 1 base at V and 8 bases at J, leaving 10 bases unmatched. The CDR3 spells CASSQGGQGRLDSPLHF. CDR3 bases: TGCGCCAGCAGCCAAGGTGGACAGGGTAGGTTGGATTCACCCCTCCACTTT.

The J gene is TRBJ1-1, the V gene TRBV5-1, with a weak D call TRBD1 (6 bases). The CDR3 is made up of 17 amino acids. In germline, CDR1 is SGHRS, CDR2 YFSETQ. Between the trimmed V and J ends, which lost 2 bases and 1 base, there was a span of 18 bases. CDR3 amino acids: CASSFSTGRVSNTEAFF. CDR3 bases: TGCGCCAGCAGCTTCTCGACAGGCCGGGTATCGAACACTGAAGCTTTCTTT.

Only a few counts were recorded for this clone. The rearrangement links TRBV11-2 to TRBJ2-7; tentative D call: TRBD1 (6 bases). Germline CDR1 is SGHAT and CDR2 is FQNNGV. The CDR3 runs to 15 residues. The V and J ends lost 1 base and 3 bases respectively, with 13 bases between them. The CDR3 loop reads CASSLVQGKYYEQYF. CDR3 bases: TGTGCCAGCAGCTTAGTACAGGGTAAATACTACGAGCAGTACTTC.

This chain links TRBV19 with TRBJ1-1; TRBD1 aligns across 8 bases. Germline CDR1 reads LNHDA; CDR2 reads SQIVND (reference sequence). This CDR3 region has 15 residues. Trimming cost V 6 bases and J 0 bases; bases outside gene matches: 6. Written as DNA, the CDR3 is TGTGCCAGTAGACAGGGGGGACAAGTGAACACTGAAGCTTTCTTT. This sequence encodes CASRQGGQVNTEAFF.

The chain employs TRBV5-1 and TRBJ1-1; 12 bases are a match to TRBD1. The CDR3 runs 18 residues. Germline CDR1 and CDR2: SGHRS and YFSETQ. V lost 1 base and J lost 3; bases outside the gene matches: 10. Here the CDR3 reads CASSLNPGQGAGDTEAFF. CDR3 DNA: TGCGCCAGCAGCTTGAATCCGGGACAGGGGGCAGGGGACACTGAAGCTTTCTTT.